These 22 T cell receptor beta chains were sequenced from one sample in a study of shared T cell receptors in the human thymus. Assay: immunoSEQ multiplex PCR; the TCRdb copy retains only in-frame clones and omits some. The sample lists some 700,000 clones, roughly 85% seen once, with more than 0.01% in the top ten. This sample also belongs to another study, concerning human thymus T cells.

The specimen sequenced was thymocytes. The receptors here all came from a girl less than two years old with a congenital heart defect.

The genes are TRBV4-1 and TRBJ2-7, with D possibly matching TRBD2 (5 bases). V was shortened by 0 bases and J by 3 bases, with 21 bases between the two germline ends. The CDR3 is 18 residues long. Germline loops: CDR1 MGHRA, CDR2 YSYEKL. As DNA, the CDR3 is TGCGCCAGCAGCCAAGATCCGGAGGATGGGCCGGGGATCTACGAGCAGTACTTC. Translated: CASSQDPEDGPGIYEQYF.

V and J are TRBV5-1 and TRBJ2-6; 8 bases map to TRBD1. With 3 bases clipped from V and 0 bases from J, the junction kept 11 bases outside the gene matches. CDR3 size: 19 residues. CDR1 and CDR2 (germline): SGHRS, YFSETQ. The CDR3 spells CASSSSRGTGLSGANVLTF. The CDR3 nucleotides are TGCGCCAGCAGCTCATCGAGGGGGACAGGCCTCTCTGGGGCCAACGTCCTGACTTTC. The full variable domain, in which reference TRBV5-1 and TRBJ2-6 provide the parts outside the CDR3, is KAGVTQTPRYLIKTRGQQVTLSCSPISGHRSVSWYQQTPGQGLQFLFEYFSETQRNKGNFPGRFSGRQFSNSRSEMNVSTLELGDSALYLCASSSSRGTGLSGANVLTFGAGSRLTVL.

The J gene is TRBJ1-2, the V gene TRBV7-6; the D gene is possibly TRBD1 (5 bases). From germline, CDR1 is SGHVS and CDR2 FNYEAQ. The CDR3 covers 13 residues. Trimming removed 2 bases from V and 7 bases from J, with 11 bases in between. As DNA, the CDR3 is TGTGCCAGCAGCTTACGTAAAGGGGTTGGCTACACCTTC. Its translation is CASSLRKGVGYTF.

The rearrangement links TRBV14 to TRBJ1-3, with a tentative D call TRBD1 (6 bases). Germline CDR1 is SGHDN and CDR2 is FVKESK. The CDR3 length is 19 residues. V was clipped by 3 bases and J by 1 base, with 22 bases between them. CDR3 nucleotides: TGTGCCAGCAGCCACTTGACTGGGGACACACACCCTTCTGGAAACACCATATATTTT. It translates to CASSHLTGDTHPSGNTIYF.

DNA of the CDR3: TGTGCCAGCAGTTTATGGGGGACAGGGGAAGATGGCTACACCTTC. This sequence encodes CASSLWGTGEDGYTF. The chain has TRBV27 and TRBJ1-2; 10 bases are shared with TRBD1. The CDR3 extends over 15 amino acids. After removal of 1 base from V and 6 bases from J, the junction contained 5 bases not matched to a gene. Germline V gene lookup returns CDR1 MNHEY and CDR2 SMNVEV (reference sequence).

The rearrangement joins TRBV4-1 to TRBJ1-6; possibly TRBD1 for D (6 bases). The ends were cut back, 2 bases at V and 4 bases at J, with 12 bases in the middle. The CDR3 length is 16 residues. The germline CDR1 and CDR2 sequences are MGHRA and YSYEKL. The CDR3 sequence: CASSQMDSPYNSPLHF. Written as DNA, the CDR3 is TGCGCCAGCAGCCAAATGGACAGCCCTTATAATTCACCCCTCCACTTT.

The J gene is TRBJ1-2, the V gene TRBV7-2; D possibly corresponds to TRBD1 (5 bases). V dropped 3 bases and J dropped 0 bases, with 14 bases sitting between them. The CDR3 contains 16 residues. Looked up from germline, CDR1 is SGHTA and CDR2 is FQGNSA. This CDR3 is CASSFGGDPPNYGYTF. CDR3 in DNA: TGTGCCAGCAGCTTCGGAGGGGACCCCCCTAACTATGGCTACACCTTC.

The V call is TRBV30, the J call TRBJ1-2; the D is unclear. Germline V gene lookup returns CDR1 GTSNPN and CDR2 SVGIG (reference sequence). The CDR3 contains 15 residues. Deletions cut 0 bases from V and 3 bases from J, with 14 bases between. The chain's CDR3 is CAWSVRVVSYYGYTF. CDR3 coding DNA: TGTGCCTGGAGTGTACGCGTGGTTTCCTACTATGGCTACACCTTC.

This clone occurred a few times. The chain carries TRBV5-1 and TRBJ1-6, with 8 bases fitting TRBD1. The CDR3 loop spans 16 amino acids. Germline V gene sequence: CDR1 SGHRS, CDR2 YFSETQ. Trimming at V came to 0 bases and at J to 8 bases, leaving 7 bases not matched to a gene. CDR3 coding DNA: TGCGCCAGCAGCTTGGTCCCAGGGGGCAGTGATTCACCCCTCCACTTT. This codes for CASSLVPGGSDSPLHF.

The chain joins TRBV4-3 to TRBJ2-2; a weak D match, TRBD1 (5 bases). The germline CDR1 and CDR2 sequences are LGHNA and YSLEER. The V gene lost 1 base and the J gene lost 5 bases, with 17 bases spanning the gap. There are 17 residues in the CDR3. CDR3 protein: CASSQGRIRQGTGELFF. The CDR3 DNA sequence: TGCGCCAGCAGCCAAGGTCGGATCCGGCAGGGAACCGGGGAGCTGTTTTTT.

The chain employs TRBV27 and TRBJ2-5; 10 bases are shared with TRBD1. The DNA end is a closer match to TRBJ2-7, so the J assignment may be wrong. From germline, CDR1 is MNHEY and CDR2 SMNVEV (reference sequence). The CDR3 sequence is 15 residues long. The DNA of the CDR3 is TGTGCCAGCAGTCCCTGGGACAGGGGCTCCTACGAGCAGTACTTC. It codes for CASSPWDRGSYEQYF.

The chain links TRBV5-1 to TRBJ1-1; no clear D. V dropped 1 base and J dropped 0 bases, with 4 bases sitting between them. This CDR3 has 13 amino acids. Germline V gene lookup returns CDR1 SGHRS and CDR2 YFSETQ. This chain's CDR3 is CASSLSLNTEAFF. Here the CDR3 DNA reads TGCGCCAGCAGCTTGTCCTTGAACACTGAAGCTTTCTTT.

The chain employs TRBV5-1 and TRBJ2-3; 10 nucleotides agree with TRBD2. CDR3 length: 18 residues. Germline-derived CDR1 and CDR2 are SGHRS and YFSETQ. After removal of 7 bases from V and 4 bases from J, the junction contained 18 bases not matched to a gene. CDR3 protein: CASQGTRTSGNLPDTQYF. The CDR3 DNA reads TGCGCCAGCCAGGGCACCCGGACTAGCGGAAACCTTCCAGATACGCAGTATTTT.

This clone was observed a handful of times. The chain uses TRBV19 and TRBJ1-2; 7 bases align to TRBD1. Per germline, CDR1 LNHDA and CDR2 SQIVND (reference sequence). V trimming: 4 bases; J trimming: 4 bases; junction bases outside the gene matches: 6. CDR3 length: 14 amino acids. Here the CDR3 reads CASSKTGAGYGYTF. As DNA, the CDR3 is TGTGCCAGTAGTAAAACAGGGGCGGGCTATGGCTACACCTTC.

The J gene is TRBJ1-2, the V gene TRBV4-3; 9 positions match TRBD1. V trimming: 1 base; J trimming: 1 base; junction bases outside the gene matches: 1. This CDR3 spans 15 amino acids. Germline V gene lookup returns CDR1 LGHNA and CDR2 YSLEER. CDR3 in amino acids: CASSQGTGVNYGYTF. The CDR3 coding sequence is TGCGCCAGCAGCCAAGGGACAGGGGTTAACTATGGCTACACCTTC.

The CDR3 reads CASSLGPLVESYSSTDTQYF. The CDR3, as DNA: TGTGCCAGCAGCTTAGGGCCACTAGTCGAGTCCTACTCCAGCACAGATACGCAGTATTTT. The chain couples TRBV7-8 to TRBJ2-3; weak D call: TRBD2 (5 bases). Trimming took 1 base from V and 0 from J, leaving 23 bases between them. This CDR3 is 20 amino acids long. Germline CDR1 reads SGHVS; CDR2 reads FQNEAQ.

The chain couples TRBV4-1 to TRBJ2-5; D is perhaps TRBD2 (5 bases). Germline CDR1 and CDR2: MGHRA and YSYEKL. The CDR3 length is 14 residues. The ends were cut back, 3 bases at V and 9 bases at J, with 17 bases in the middle. The CDR3 DNA sequence: TGCGCCAGCAGCCAGATATCTCGGGGAAGGGCCCAGTACTTC. Translation gives CASSQISRGRAQYF.

The rearrangement links TRBV9 to TRBJ1-1, with unresolved D. CDR3 size: 15 residues. The V gene lost 0 bases and the J gene lost 0 bases, with 9 bases spanning the gap. CDR1 is SGDLS, CDR2 YYNGEE, per germline. The CDR3 protein is CASSVVYGLNTEAFF. The DNA of the CDR3 is TGTGCCAGCAGCGTAGTCTATGGGCTGAACACTGAAGCTTTCTTT.

The V and J genes are TRBV19 and TRBJ2-2, with TRBD1 identical over 8 bases. The junction had 11 bases not matched to a gene; V was cut back by 7 bases and J by 1 base. CDR1 and CDR2 (germline): LNHDA, SQIVND (reference sequence). The CDR3 runs 17 residues. This CDR3 is CASIWREGQENTGELFF. The CDR3 DNA reads TGTGCCAGTATATGGAGAGAGGGACAGGAGAACACCGGGGAGCTGTTTTTT.

This clone was seen only once. The gene calls are TRBV19 and TRBJ1-1; D remains unclear. Germline V gives CDR1 LNHDA, CDR2 SQIVND (reference sequence). The CDR3 totals 12 residues. V gave up 8 bases and J gave up 7 bases, with 14 bases separating them. CDR3 region: CASVSLAFEAFF. In DNA form, the CDR3 reads TGTGCCAGTGTCTCTCTGGCCTTTGAAGCTTTCTTT.

The rearrangement links TRBV2 to TRBJ1-5, with 7 bases that match TRBD1. Germline CDR1 SNHLY, CDR2 FYNNEI. CDR3 length: 17 residues. V lost 6 bases and J lost 0; bases outside the gene matches: 11. CDR3 protein: CASRASTGQYSNQPQHF. Here the CDR3 DNA reads TGTGCCAGCAGGGCCTCGACAGGGCAATATAGCAATCAGCCCCAGCATTTT.

The table lists this clone with a count of one. The rearrangement joins TRBV29-1 to TRBJ2-3, with 7 nucleotides matching TRBD1. J lost 4 bases, V lost 2 bases, and 15 bases had no gene match. Germline CDR1 is SQVTM and CDR2 is ANQGSEA. The CDR3 has 17 residues. CDR3 region: CSVESKDRNIHSDTQYF. The CDR3 bases are TGCAGCGTTGAATCAAAGGACAGGAATATCCACTCAGATACGCAGTATTTT.